This is a list of T cell receptor beta chains from one sample in a study of shared clonotypes between healthy human individuals. Here immunoSEQ multiplex PCR was the method, and the copy in TCRdb shows in-frame clones only, minus some. The data hold nearly 1,000,000 clones, with approximately 80% observed a single time. Sequenced: memory CD4+ T cells sorted from blood. The receptor source for this set is a man younger than 35 in good health. The CDR3 runs from the conserved cysteine through the conserved F or W. D genes are given only for firm matches. Not all rows give a size; the values are once, few, many and, for expanded clones, a class.

j_gene	v_gene	d_gene	abundance	CDR3aa	CDR3nt
TRBJ2-3	TRBV11-2	TRBD1	.	CASSSPRDRLTDTQYF	TGTGCCAGCAGCTCCCCCCGGGACAGATTAACAGATACGCAGTATTTT
TRBJ2-7	TRBV28	.	.	CASSFRQSSYEQYF	TGTGCCAGCAGTTTCCGGCAGAGCTCCTACGAGCAGTACTTC
TRBJ2-7	TRBV7-9	.	few	CASSSSTSYEQYF	TGTGCCAGCAGCTCCAGCACCTCCTACGAGCAGTACTTC
TRBJ2-3	TRBV5-1	.	.	CASSLVAGNTDTQYF	TGCGCCAGCAGCTTGGTAGCAGGGAACACAGATACGCAGTATTTT
TRBJ1-3	TRBV5-1	.	few	CASSLTTSAGNTIYF	TGCGCCAGCAGCTTGACGACGTCGGCTGGAAACACCATATATTTT
TRBJ1-1	TRBV5-4	TRBD1	.	CASSIDRGRTEAFF	TGTGCCAGCAGCATAGACAGGGGTCGAACTGAAGCTTTCTTT
TRBJ2-3	TRBV7-3	TRBD2	.	CASSLSPSGGGTDTQYF	TGTGCCAGCAGCTTATCTCCCAGCGGGGGGGGCACAGATACGCAGTATTTT
TRBJ2-3	TRBV6-6	TRBD2	.	CASILSGTSTDTQYF	TGTGCCAGCATCCTTAGCGGGACTAGCACAGATACGCAGTATTTT
TRBJ2-5	TRBV6-1	.	few	CASSFQETQYF	TGTGCCAGCAGTTTCCAAGAGACCCAGTACTTC
TRBJ2-2	TRBV30	.	.	CAWSVGRTLGGELFF	TGTGCCTGGAGTGTGGGGCGGACCCTTGGCGGGGAGCTGTTTTTT